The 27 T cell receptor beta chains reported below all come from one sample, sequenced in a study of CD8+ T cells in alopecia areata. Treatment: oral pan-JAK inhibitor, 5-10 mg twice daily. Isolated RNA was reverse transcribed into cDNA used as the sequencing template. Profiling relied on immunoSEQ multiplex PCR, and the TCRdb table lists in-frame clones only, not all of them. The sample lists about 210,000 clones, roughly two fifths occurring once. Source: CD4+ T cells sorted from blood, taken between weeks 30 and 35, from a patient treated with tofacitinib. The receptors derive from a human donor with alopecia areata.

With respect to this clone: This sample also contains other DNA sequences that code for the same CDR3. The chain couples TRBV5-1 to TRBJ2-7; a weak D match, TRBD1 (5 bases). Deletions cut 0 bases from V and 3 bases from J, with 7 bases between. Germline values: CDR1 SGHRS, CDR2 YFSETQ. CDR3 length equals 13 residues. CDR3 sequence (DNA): TGCGCCAGCAGCTTGGATAGGGGCTACGAGCAGTACTTC. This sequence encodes CASSLDRGYEQYF. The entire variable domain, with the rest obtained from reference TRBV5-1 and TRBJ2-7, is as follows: KAGVTQTPRYLIKTRGQQVTLSCSPISGHRSVSWYQQTPGQGLQFLFEYFSETQRNKGNFPGRFSGRQFSNSRSEMNVSTLELGDSALYLCASSLDRGYEQYFGPGTRLTVT.

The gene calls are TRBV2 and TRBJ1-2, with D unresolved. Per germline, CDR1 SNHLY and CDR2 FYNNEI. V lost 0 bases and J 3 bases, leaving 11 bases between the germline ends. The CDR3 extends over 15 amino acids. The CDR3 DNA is TGTGCCAGCAGTGAAGCGCGAGGGATGGACTATGGCTACACCTTC. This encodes CASSEARGMDYGYTF.

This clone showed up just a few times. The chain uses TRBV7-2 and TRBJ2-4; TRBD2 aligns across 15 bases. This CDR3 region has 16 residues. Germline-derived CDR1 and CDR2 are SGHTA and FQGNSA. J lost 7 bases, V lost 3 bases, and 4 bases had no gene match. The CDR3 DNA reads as TGTGCCAGCAGCTTTGGACTAGCGGGAGGGTCGAACATTCAGTACTTC. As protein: CASSFGLAGGSNIQYF.

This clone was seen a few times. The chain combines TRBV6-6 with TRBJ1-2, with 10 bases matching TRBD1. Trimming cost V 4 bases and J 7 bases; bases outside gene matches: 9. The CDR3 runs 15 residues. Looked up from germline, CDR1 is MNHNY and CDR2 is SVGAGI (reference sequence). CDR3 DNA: TGTGCCAGCAGTTCCCGACAGGGGGCTCTAGGTGGCTACACCTTC. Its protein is CASSSRQGALGGYTF.

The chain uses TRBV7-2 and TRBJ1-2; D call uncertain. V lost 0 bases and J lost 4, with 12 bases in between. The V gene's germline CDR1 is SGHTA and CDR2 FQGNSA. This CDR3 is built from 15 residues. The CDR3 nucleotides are TGTGCCAGCAGCTTAGCGTCGTTTATCGGCTATGGCTACACCTTC. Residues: CASSLASFIGYGYTF.

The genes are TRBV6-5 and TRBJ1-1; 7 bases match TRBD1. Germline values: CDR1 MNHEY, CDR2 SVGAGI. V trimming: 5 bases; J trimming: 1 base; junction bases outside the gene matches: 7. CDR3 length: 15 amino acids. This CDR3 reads CASSPRTGANTEAFF. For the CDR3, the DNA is TGTGCCAGCAGTCCCAGGACAGGTGCGAACACTGAAGCTTTCTTT.

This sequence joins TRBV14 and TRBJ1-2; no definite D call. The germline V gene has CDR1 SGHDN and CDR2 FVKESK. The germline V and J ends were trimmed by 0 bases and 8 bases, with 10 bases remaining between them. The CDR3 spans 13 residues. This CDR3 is CASSQDYRQGYTF. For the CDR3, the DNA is TGTGCCAGCAGCCAAGATTATCGGCAGGGCTACACCTTC.

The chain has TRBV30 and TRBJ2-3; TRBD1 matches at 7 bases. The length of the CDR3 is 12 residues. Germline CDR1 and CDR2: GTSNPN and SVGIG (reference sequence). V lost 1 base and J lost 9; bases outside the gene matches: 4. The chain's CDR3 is CAWSDPGQTQYF. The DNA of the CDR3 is TGTGCCTGGAGTGACCCGGGACAGACGCAGTATTTT.

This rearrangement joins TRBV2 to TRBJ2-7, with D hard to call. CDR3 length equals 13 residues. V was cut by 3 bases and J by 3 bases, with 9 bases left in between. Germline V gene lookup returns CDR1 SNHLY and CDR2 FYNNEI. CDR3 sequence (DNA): TGTGCCAGCAGTGACAGGCCGGGCTACGAGCAGTACTTC. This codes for CASSDRPGYEQYF. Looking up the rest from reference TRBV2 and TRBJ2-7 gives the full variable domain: EPEVTQTPSHQVTQMGQEVILRCVPISNHLYFYWYRQILGQKVEFLVSFYNNEISEKSEIFDDQFSVERPDGSNFTLKIRSTKLEDSAMYFCASSDRPGYEQYFGPGTRLTVT.

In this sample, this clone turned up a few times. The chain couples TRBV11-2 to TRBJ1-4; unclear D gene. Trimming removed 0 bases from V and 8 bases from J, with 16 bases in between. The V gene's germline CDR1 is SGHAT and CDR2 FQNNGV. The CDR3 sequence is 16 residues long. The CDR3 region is CASSLEGAVPGEKLFF. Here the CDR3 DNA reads TGTGCCAGCAGCTTAGAAGGCGCAGTCCCAGGAGAAAAACTGTTTTTT.

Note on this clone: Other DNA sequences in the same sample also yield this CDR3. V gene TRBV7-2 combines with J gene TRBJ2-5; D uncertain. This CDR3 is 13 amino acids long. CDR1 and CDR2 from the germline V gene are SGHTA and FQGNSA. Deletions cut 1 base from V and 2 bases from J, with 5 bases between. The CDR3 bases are TGTGCCAGCAGCTTAGTCGGTCAAGAGACCCAGTACTTC. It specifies CASSLVGQETQYF.

DNA of the CDR3: TGCAGCGCCACCGAACAGGGGGCAGGAAACACCATATATTTT. It specifies CSATEQGAGNTIYF. The rearrangement uses TRBV29-1 and TRBJ1-3, with 9 bases identical to TRBD1. With 7 bases clipped from V and 4 bases from J, the junction kept 8 bases outside the gene matches. CDR1 is SQVTM, CDR2 ANQGSEA, per germline. This CDR3 is 14 amino acids long.

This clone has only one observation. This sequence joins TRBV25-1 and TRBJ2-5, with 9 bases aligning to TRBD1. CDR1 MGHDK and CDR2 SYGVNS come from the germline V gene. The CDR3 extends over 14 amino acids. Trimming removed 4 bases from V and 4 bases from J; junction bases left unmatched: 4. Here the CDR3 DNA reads TGTGCCAGCAGTGTTCACAGGGGGCCAGAGACCCAGTACTTC. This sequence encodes CASSVHRGPETQYF.

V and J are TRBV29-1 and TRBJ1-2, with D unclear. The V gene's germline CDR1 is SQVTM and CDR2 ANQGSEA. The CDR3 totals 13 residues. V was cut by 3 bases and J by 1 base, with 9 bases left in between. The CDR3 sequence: CSVDVRRNYGYTF. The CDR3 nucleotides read TGCAGCGTTGATGTCAGGCGTAACTATGGCTACACCTTC.

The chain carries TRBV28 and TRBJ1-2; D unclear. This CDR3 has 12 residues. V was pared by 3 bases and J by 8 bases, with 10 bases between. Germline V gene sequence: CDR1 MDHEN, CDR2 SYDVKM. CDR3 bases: TGTGCCAGCAGTTTGGAGATATGGGGCTACACCTTC. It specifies CASSLEIWGYTF.

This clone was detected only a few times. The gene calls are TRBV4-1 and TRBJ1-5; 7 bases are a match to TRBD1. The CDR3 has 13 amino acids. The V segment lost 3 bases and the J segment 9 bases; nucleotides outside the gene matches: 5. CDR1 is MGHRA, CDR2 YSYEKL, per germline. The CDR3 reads CASSQLQGPPQHF. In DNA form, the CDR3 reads TGCGCCAGCAGCCAGTTACAGGGGCCGCCCCAGCATTTT.

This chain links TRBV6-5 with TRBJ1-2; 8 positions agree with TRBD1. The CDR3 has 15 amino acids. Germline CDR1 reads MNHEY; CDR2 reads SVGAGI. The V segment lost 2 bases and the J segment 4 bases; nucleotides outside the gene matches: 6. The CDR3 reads CASSYRGQGVYGYTF. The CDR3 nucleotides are TGTGCCAGCAGTTACCGCGGACAGGGTGTCTATGGCTACACCTTC.

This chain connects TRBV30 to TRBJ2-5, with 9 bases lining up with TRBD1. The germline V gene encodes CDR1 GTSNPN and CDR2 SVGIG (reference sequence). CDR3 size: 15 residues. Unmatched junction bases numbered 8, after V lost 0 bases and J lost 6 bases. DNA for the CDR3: TGTGCCTGGAGTGTAATGGGACAGGGAAGACAGACCCAGTACTTC. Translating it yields CAWSVMGQGRQTQYF. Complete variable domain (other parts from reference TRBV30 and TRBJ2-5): SQTIHQWPATLVQPVGSPLSLECTVEGTSNPNLYWYRQAAGRGLQLLFYSVGIGQISSEVPQNLSASRPQDRQFILSSKKLLLSDSGFYLCAWSVMGQGRQTQYFGPGTRLLVL.

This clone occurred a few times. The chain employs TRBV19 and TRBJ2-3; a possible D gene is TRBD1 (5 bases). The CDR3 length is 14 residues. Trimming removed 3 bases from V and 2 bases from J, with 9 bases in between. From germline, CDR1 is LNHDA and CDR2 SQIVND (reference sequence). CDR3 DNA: TGTGCCAGTAGTATTGACAGTTACACAGATACGCAGTATTTT. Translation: CASSIDSYTDTQYF.

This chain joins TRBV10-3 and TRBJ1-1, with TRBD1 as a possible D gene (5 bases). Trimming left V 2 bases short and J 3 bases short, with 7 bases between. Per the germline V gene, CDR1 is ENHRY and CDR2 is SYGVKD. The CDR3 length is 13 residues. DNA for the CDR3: TGTGCCATCAGTGAGACGGGGGACACTGAAGCTTTCTTT. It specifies CAISETGDTEAFF.

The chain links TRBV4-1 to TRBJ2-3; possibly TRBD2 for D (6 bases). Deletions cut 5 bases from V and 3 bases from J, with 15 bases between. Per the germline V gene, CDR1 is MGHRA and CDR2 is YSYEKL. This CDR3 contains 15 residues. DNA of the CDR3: TGCGCCAGCAGCGTACTGTTGGCGGGAACAGATACGCAGTATTTT. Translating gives CASSVLLAGTDTQYF.

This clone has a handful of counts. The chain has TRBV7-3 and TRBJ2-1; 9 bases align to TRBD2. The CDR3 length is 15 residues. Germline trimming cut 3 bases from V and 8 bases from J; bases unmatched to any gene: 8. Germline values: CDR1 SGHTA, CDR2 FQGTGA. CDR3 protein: CASSLGLALVDEQFF. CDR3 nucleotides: TGTGCCAGCAGCTTGGGACTAGCTTTAGTCGATGAGCAGTTCTTC.

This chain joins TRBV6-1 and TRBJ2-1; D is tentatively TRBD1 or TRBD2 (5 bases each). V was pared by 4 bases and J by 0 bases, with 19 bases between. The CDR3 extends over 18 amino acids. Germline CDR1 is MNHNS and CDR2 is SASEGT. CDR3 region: CASSAPTRPGGSYNEQFF. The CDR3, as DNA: TGTGCCAGCAGTGCACCGACGCGACCTGGGGGCTCCTACAATGAGCAGTTCTTC.

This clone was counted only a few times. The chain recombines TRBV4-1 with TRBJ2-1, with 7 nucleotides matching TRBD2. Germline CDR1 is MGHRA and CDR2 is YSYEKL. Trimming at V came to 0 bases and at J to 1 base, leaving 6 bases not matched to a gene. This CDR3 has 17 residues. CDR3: CASSQDDPAGSYNEQFF. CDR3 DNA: TGCGCCAGCAGCCAAGATGATCCAGCGGGGTCCTACAATGAGCAGTTCTTC.

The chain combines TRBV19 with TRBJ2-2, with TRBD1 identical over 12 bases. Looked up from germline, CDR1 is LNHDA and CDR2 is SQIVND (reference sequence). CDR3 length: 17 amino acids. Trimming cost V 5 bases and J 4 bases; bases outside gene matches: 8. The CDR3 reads CASSYSGTGGGTGELFF. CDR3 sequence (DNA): TGTGCCAGTAGTTATAGTGGGACAGGGGGCGGCACCGGGGAGCTGTTTTTT.

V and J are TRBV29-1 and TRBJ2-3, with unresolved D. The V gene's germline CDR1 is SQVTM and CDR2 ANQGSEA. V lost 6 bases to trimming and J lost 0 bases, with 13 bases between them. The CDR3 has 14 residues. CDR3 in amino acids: CSVDRSSSTDTQYF. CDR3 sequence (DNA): TGCAGCGTCGACCGTTCTTCTAGCACAGATACGCAGTATTTT.

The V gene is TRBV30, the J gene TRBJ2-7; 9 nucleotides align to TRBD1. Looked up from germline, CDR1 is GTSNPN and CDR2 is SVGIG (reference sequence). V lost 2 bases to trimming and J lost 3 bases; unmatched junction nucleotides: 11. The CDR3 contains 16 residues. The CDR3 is CAWSLPGTGRSYEQYF. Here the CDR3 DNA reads TGTGCCTGGAGTCTCCCGGGGACAGGGCGCAGCTACGAGCAGTACTTC.